Below, 10 T cell receptor beta chains from the same sample are listed, as sequenced in a study of T cell responses to AZD1222 COVID-19 vaccine. Data came from immunoSEQ multiplex PCR; TCRdb stores just in-frame clones and leaves some out. The sample includes some 120,000 clones, roughly nine tenths of them seen just once. The specimen was peripheral blood, collected on day 0 of AZD1222 vaccination. These receptors originate from an adult in good health.

The chain has TRBV7-2 and TRBJ2-3; 8 nucleotides match TRBD2. Germline lookup yields CDR1 SGHTA and CDR2 FQGNSA. This CDR3 contains 15 residues. The V gene end was trimmed by 1 base and the J gene end by 3 bases; junction bases not matched to a gene: 3. The CDR3 bases are TGTGCCAGCAGCTTAGGTCAGCGGGGGACAGATACGCAGTATTTT. It codes for CASSLGQRGTDTQYF.

The gene calls are TRBV7-3 and TRBJ2-1, with 7 bases lining up with TRBD2. Germline V gene sequence: CDR1 SGHTA, CDR2 FQGTGA. Trimming cost V 4 bases and J 1 base; bases outside gene matches: 7. This CDR3 has 16 residues. CDR3 protein: CASSSGASGSYNEQFF. DNA for the CDR3: TGTGCCAGCAGCTCGGGCGCTAGCGGTTCCTACAATGAGCAGTTCTTC. The variable domain in full, completed from reference TRBV7-3 and TRBJ2-1, reads GAGVSQTPSNKVTEKGKYVELRCDPISGHTALYWYRQSLGQGPEFLIYFQGTGAADDSGLPNDRFFAVRPEGSVSTLKIQRTERGDSAVYLCASSSGASGSYNEQFFGPGTRLTVL.

V and J are TRBV7-8 and TRBJ1-5; the match to TRBD1 covers 7 bases. Germline V CDR1 and CDR2: SGHVS, FQNEAQ. The CDR3 consists of 15 residues. The trim removed 2 bases at V and 5 bases at J, leaving 6 bases unmatched. The CDR3 sequence: CASSLWAGGDQPQHF. CDR3 coding DNA: TGTGCCAGCAGCTTATGGGCAGGGGGGGATCAGCCCCAGCATTTT.

The chain employs TRBV11-3 and TRBJ2-6; no clear D gene. The ends were cut back, 5 bases at V and 0 bases at J, with 14 bases in the middle. This CDR3 contains 17 residues. Germline CDR1 and CDR2: SGHNT and YENEEA. CDR3 DNA: TGTGCCAGCAGCCCCCGTACCTTCTACTCTGGGGCCAACGTCCTGACTTTC. Translating gives CASSPRTFYSGANVLTF.

This chain connects TRBV10-3 to TRBJ2-7, with TRBD2 matching 13 bases. Looked up from germline, CDR1 is ENHRY and CDR2 is SYGVKD. Losses at the gene ends were 1 base for V and 1 base for J; bases not matched to a gene: 19. The CDR3 totals 22 residues. The CDR3 DNA reads as TGTGCCATCAGTGAGTGGACAGGGGCGGGGGGACTAGCGGGAACCGGATCCTACGAGCAGTACTTC. As protein: CAISEWTGAGGLAGTGSYEQYF.

The CDR3 sequence: CASSLEDLAGPPYNEQFF. The CDR3 coding sequence is TGTGCCAGCAGCTTGGAAGATCTAGCGGGACCCCCCTACAATGAGCAGTTCTTC. The rearrangement joins TRBV5-4 to TRBJ2-1, with 9 bases matching TRBD2. This CDR3 comprises 18 residues. V lost 0 bases to trimming and J lost 2 bases; unmatched junction nucleotides: 9. Germline loops: CDR1 SGHNT, CDR2 YYREEE (reference sequence).

The chain recombines TRBV14 with TRBJ1-2, with D possibly matching TRBD1 (5 bases). Germline V gene lookup returns CDR1 SGHDN and CDR2 FVKESK. V lost 0 bases to trimming and J lost 2 bases, with 19 bases between them. This CDR3 has 18 residues. The CDR3 spells CASSQDWERAWGNYGYTF. CDR3 in DNA: TGTGCCAGCAGCCAAGATTGGGAAAGGGCGTGGGGGAACTATGGCTACACCTTC.

This chain joins TRBV10-3 and TRBJ1-5; TRBD1 aligns across 8 bases. Unmatched junction bases numbered 6, after V lost 9 bases and J lost 2 bases. The CDR3 spans 14 residues. Germline V gives CDR1 ENHRY, CDR2 SYGVKD. DNA for the CDR3: TGTGCCATAGCGACAGGGGCCGGCAATCAGCCCCAGCATTTT. Amino acid sequence: CAIATGAGNQPQHF.

This chain links TRBV28 with TRBJ2-7; D not resolved. Germline assignment: CDR1 MDHEN and CDR2 SYDVKM. V was pared by 6 bases and J by 6 bases, with 9 bases between. This CDR3 has 11 amino acids. The DNA of the CDR3 is TGTGCCAGCAGGGTGGCCGTCGAGCAGTACTTC. It codes for CASRVAVEQYF.

The J gene is TRBJ1-2, the V gene TRBV19, with D maybe TRBD1 (5 bases). The CDR3 extends over 14 amino acids. Germline V gene sequence: CDR1 LNHDA, CDR2 SQIVND (reference sequence). Trimming left V 3 bases short and J 4 bases short, with 12 bases between. The CDR3 sequence: CASSILGGSYGYTF. CDR3 bases: TGTGCCAGTAGTATCCTCGGGGGATCCTATGGCTACACCTTC. Supplemented by reference TRBV19 and TRBJ1-2, the full variable domain reads DGGITQSPKYLFRKEGQNVTLSCEQNLNHDAMYWYRQDPGQGLRLIYYSQIVNDFQKGDIAEGYSVSREKKESFPLTVTSAQKNPTAFYLCASSILGGSYGYTFGSGTRLTVV.